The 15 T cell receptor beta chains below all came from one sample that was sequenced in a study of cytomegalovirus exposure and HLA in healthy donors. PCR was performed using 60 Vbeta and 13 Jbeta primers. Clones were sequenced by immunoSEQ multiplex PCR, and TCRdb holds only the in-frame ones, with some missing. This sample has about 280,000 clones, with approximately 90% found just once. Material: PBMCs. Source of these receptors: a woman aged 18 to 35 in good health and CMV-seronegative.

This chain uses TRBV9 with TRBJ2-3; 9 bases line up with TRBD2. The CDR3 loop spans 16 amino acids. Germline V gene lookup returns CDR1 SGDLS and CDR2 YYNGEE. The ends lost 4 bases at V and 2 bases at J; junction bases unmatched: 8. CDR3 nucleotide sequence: TGTGCCAGCAGCCTAGAGGGCGGGGGGGCCACAGATACGCAGTATTTT. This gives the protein CASSLEGGGATDTQYF.

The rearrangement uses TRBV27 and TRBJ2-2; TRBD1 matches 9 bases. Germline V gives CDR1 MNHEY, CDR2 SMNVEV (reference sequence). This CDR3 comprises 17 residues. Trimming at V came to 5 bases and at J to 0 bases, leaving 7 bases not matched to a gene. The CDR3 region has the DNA TGTGCCAGCAGTCCCGGGACAGGGTCATCGAACACCGGGGAGCTGTTTTTT. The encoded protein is CASSPGTGSSNTGELFF.

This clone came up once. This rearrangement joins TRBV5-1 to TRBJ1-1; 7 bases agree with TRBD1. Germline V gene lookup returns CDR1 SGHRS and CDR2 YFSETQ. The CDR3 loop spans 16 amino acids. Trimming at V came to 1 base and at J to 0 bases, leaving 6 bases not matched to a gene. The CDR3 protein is CASSLYRGLMNTEAFF. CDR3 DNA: TGCGCCAGCAGCTTGTACAGGGGCTTGATGAACACTGAAGCTTTCTTT.

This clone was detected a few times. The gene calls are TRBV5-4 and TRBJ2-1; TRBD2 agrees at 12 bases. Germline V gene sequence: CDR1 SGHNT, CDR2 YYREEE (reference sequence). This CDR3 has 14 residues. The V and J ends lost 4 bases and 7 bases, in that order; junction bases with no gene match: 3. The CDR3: CASSPGTSGNEQFF. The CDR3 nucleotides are TGTGCCAGCAGCCCCGGGACTAGCGGGAATGAGCAGTTCTTC.

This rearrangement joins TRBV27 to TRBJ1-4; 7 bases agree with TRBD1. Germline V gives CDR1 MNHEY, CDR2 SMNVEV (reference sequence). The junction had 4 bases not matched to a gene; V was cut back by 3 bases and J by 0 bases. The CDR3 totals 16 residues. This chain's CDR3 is CASSFGTEATNEKLFF. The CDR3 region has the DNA TGTGCCAGCAGTTTTGGGACAGAAGCAACTAATGAAAAACTGTTTTTT.

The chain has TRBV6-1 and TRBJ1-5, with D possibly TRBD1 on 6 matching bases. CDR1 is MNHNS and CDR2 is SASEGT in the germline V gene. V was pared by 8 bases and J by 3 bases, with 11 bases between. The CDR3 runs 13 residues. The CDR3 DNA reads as TGTGCCAGCTCAGGGGCATTCAATCAGCCCCAGCATTTT. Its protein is CASSGAFNQPQHF.

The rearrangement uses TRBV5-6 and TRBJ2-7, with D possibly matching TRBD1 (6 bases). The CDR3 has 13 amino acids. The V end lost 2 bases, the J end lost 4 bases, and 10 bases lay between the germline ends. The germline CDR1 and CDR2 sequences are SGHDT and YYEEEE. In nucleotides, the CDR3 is TGTGCCAGCAGCTTACAGGGTTTGTACGAGCAGTACTTC. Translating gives CASSLQGLYEQYF.

The CDR3 loop is CASSPSTLAGGSYNEQFF. CDR3 nucleotide sequence: TGTGCCAGCAGCCCTTCCACCCTAGCGGGGGGCTCCTACAATGAGCAGTTCTTC. V usage is TRBV13 and J usage is TRBJ2-1; TRBD2 agrees at 11 bases. J was trimmed by 0 bases and V by 5 bases; bases with no gene match: 9. The germline CDR1 and CDR2 sequences are PRHDT and FYEKMQ (reference sequence). This CDR3 contains 18 residues.

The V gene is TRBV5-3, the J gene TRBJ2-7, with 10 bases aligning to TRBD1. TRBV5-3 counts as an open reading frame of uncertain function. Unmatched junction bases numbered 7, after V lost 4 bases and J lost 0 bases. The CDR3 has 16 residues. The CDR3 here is CARSRGQGSLSYEQYF. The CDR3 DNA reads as TGTGCCAGAAGCCGGGGACAGGGGTCCCTCTCCTACGAGCAGTACTTC.

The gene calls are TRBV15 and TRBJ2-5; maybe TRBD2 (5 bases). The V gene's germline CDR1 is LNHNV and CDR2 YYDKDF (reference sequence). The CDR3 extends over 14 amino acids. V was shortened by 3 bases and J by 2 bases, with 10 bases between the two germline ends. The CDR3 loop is CATSRNRDQETQYF. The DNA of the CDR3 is TGTGCCACCAGCAGGAACCGGGATCAAGAGACCCAGTACTTC.

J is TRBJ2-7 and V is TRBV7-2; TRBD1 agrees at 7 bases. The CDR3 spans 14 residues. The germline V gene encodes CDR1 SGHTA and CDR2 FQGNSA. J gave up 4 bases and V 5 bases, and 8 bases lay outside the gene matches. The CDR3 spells CASSPGQPTYEQYF. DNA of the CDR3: TGTGCCAGCAGCCCGGGACAGCCTACTTACGAGCAGTACTTC.

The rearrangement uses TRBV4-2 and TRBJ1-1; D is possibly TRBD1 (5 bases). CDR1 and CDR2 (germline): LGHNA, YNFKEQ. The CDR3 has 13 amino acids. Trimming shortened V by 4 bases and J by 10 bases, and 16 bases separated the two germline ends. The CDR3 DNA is TGTGCCAGCAGCCCCACAGGCGCGAAAGGAGCTTTCTTT. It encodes CASSPTGAKGAFF.

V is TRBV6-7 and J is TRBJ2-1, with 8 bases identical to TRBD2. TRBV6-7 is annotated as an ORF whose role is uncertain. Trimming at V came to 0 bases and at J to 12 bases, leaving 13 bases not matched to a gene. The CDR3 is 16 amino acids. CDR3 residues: CASSYSFKRGSCLQFF. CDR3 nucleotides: TGTGCCAGCAGTTACTCGTTCAAGCGGGGGTCCTGTTTGCAGTTCTTC.

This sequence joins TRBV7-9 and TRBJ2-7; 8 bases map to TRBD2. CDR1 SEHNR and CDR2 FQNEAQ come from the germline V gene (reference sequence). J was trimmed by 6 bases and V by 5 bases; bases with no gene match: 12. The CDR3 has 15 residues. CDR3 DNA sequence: TGTGCCAGCAGCCTCGGGGGGGCATTAATGGGCGAGCAGTACTTC. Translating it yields CASSLGGALMGEQYF.

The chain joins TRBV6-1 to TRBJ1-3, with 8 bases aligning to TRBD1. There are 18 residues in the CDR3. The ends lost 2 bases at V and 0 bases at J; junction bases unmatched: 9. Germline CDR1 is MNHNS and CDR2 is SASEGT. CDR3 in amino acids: CASSERRDRWSSGNTIYF. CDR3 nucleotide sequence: TGTGCCAGCAGTGAAAGGAGGGACAGGTGGAGCTCTGGAAACACCATATATTTT.